The entry that follows covers one T cell receptor beta chain sequence. Its matching antigen is unknown. The entry originates in a study of beta chain features in type 1 diabetes. Overall study findings and caveats: Amplification by PCR could prefer shorter templates, with the same effect in patients and controls. In these data, an HLA type influence on TCRB rearrangement remained unresolved.

The sequenced template was cDNA made from the entire isolated RNA. Libraries were prepared by immunoSEQ multiplex PCR; TCRdb keeps only in-frame clonotypes and omits some of them. The sample lists 350,000 to 400,000 clones, over 12% occurring once. The CDR3 totals 17 residues. V shed 0 bases, J shed 3 bases, and the junction held 8 bases outside the gene matches. In germline, CDR1 is LGHNA, CDR2 YSLEER. Donors underwent one heparinised blood draw, around 120 mL on average. J is TRBJ2-7 and V is TRBV4-3; TRBD1 agrees at 10 bases. The sample consisted of naive CD4+ T cells from blood. This sequence was found in a woman under 30 in good health. In DNA form, the CDR3 reads TGCGCCAGCAGCCAAGATCCCCTGGACAGGGGGATCTACGAGCAGTACTTC. Translating it yields CASSQDPLDRGIYEQYF.